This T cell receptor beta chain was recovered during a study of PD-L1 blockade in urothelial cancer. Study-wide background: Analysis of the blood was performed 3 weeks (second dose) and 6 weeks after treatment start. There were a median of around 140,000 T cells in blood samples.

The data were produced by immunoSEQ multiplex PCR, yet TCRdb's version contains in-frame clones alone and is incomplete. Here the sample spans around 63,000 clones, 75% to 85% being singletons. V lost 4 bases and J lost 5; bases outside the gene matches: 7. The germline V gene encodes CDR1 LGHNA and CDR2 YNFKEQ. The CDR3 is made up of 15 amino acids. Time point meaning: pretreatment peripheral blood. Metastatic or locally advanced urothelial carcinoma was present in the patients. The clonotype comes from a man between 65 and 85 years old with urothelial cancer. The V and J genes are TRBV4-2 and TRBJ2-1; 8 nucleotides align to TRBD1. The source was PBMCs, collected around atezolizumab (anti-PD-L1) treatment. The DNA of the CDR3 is TGTGCCAGCAGCCGGGCGGACAGGGACGACAATGAGCAGTTCTTC. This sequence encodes CASSRADRDDNEQFF.